The 9 T cell receptor beta chains listed next were all sequenced from one sample in a study of blood T cell repertoires in COVID-19 (TCRdb year 2020). Library generation was performed with the immunoSEQ multiplex PCR assay. TCRdb stores this immuneACCESS table with in-frame sequences only. Part of the clones is absent; in the studies checked, under half of the shortfall reflects unresolved V genes, and no reason is known for the rest. Here the sample has about 220,000 clones; 65% to 90% occur a single time. Of the sample, about 2.5% is held by the ten largest clones. Sequencing input: peripheral blood. The receptors were gathered from a woman in her seventies with COVID-19, enrolled during active disease.

The chain carries TRBV6-5 and TRBJ2-7; 8 bases are shared with TRBD1. Germline trimming cut 6 bases from V and 3 bases from J; bases unmatched to any gene: 7. The germline gives CDR1 MNHEY, CDR2 SVGAGI. The CDR3 extends over 14 amino acids. In DNA, the CDR3 is TGTGCCAGCAGAGATCCCGGGACAGGCTACGAGCAGTACTTC. Its translation is CASRDPGTGYEQYF.

V is TRBV7-2 and J is TRBJ1-5; tentatively, D is TRBD1 (6 bases). Germline assignment: CDR1 SGHTA and CDR2 FQGNSA. The ends were cut back, 5 bases at V and 4 bases at J, with 12 bases in the middle. The CDR3 loop spans 14 amino acids. CDR3 in DNA: TGTGCCAGCAGCATGGGGGCAGAGAATCAGCCCCAGCATTTT. Amino acid sequence: CASSMGAENQPQHF.

V and J are TRBV29-1 and TRBJ1-1, with 10 bases identical to TRBD1. Germline-derived CDR1 and CDR2 are SQVTM and ANQGSEA. V gave up 7 bases and J gave up 4 bases; unmatched junction bases: 3. The CDR3 consists of 12 residues. The CDR3 protein is CSARTGGTEAFF. The DNA for the CDR3 is TGCAGCGCCCGGACAGGGGGCACTGAAGCTTTCTTT.

J is TRBJ2-1 and V is TRBV2; maybe TRBD2 (5 bases). With 0 bases removed from V and 2 bases from J, the gap between germline ends came to 11 bases. Per germline, CDR1 SNHLY and CDR2 FYNNEI. The CDR3 runs 16 residues. For the CDR3, the DNA is TGTGCCAGCAGTGAAGCTTACGGGGTGGCCTACAATGAGCAGTTCTTC. This codes for CASSEAYGVAYNEQFF.

The chain is built from TRBV7-2 and TRBJ2-1; tentative D call: TRBD1 (5 bases). Germline V CDR1 and CDR2: SGHTA, FQGNSA. The length of the CDR3 is 17 residues. Between the trimmed V and J ends, which lost 5 bases and 2 bases, there was a span of 19 bases. CDR3 bases: TGTGCCAGCAGCATTGACAGAGTCTCAGTTACCTACAATGAGCAGTTCTTC. Translation gives CASSIDRVSVTYNEQFF.

The V call is TRBV2, the J call TRBJ1-1, with D possibly being TRBD1 (6 bases). The ends were cut back, 8 bases at V and 4 bases at J, with 17 bases in the middle. The CDR3 has 14 residues. CDR1 is SNHLY, CDR2 FYNNEI, per germline. CDR3 DNA: TGTGCCAGCGGAAGACAGGCGGGGGGCACTGAAGCTTTCTTT. It encodes CASGRQAGGTEAFF.

This sequence joins TRBV7-8 and TRBJ2-3; D is possibly TRBD2 (6 bases). There are 17 residues in the CDR3. From germline, CDR1 is SGHVS and CDR2 FQNEAQ. V was trimmed by 5 bases and J by 1 base, leaving 19 bases between them. The CDR3 nucleotides read TGTGCCAGCAGCACGTACGCTAGGCGGGATGGCACAGATACGCAGTATTTT. Translated, it gives CASSTYARRDGTDTQYF. Using reference TRBV7-8 and TRBJ2-3 for the parts outside the CDR3, the full variable domain is GAGVSQSPRYKVAKRGQDVALRCDPISGHVSLFWYQQALGQGPEFLTYFQNEAQLDKSGLPSDRFFAERPEGSVSTLKIQRTQQEDSAVYLCASSTYARRDGTDTQYFGPGTRLTVL.

The chain combines TRBV6-5 with TRBJ1-4; no firm D call. CDR3 length equals 15 residues. Germline V lookup: CDR1 MNHEY, CDR2 SVGAGI. Trimming removed 2 bases at V and 3 bases at J, with 10 bases between. In DNA, the CDR3 is TGTGCCAGCAGTTACCCCGGGAGGGCTAATGAAAAACTGTTTTTT. Translated: CASSYPGRANEKLFF.

The J gene is TRBJ2-3, the V gene TRBV6-5; possibly TRBD2 for D (5 bases). V dropped 0 bases and J dropped 2 bases, with 12 bases sitting between them. The CDR3 length is 16 residues. The germline gives CDR1 MNHEY, CDR2 SVGAGI. CDR3 amino acids: CASSYSRDTYTDTQYF. CDR3 sequence (DNA): TGTGCCAGCAGTTACTCGAGGGATACCTACACAGATACGCAGTATTTT.